These T cell receptor beta chains were read from a single sample in a study of CXCR3-negative and CXCR3-positive naive CD8 T cells. Using the 5' RACE reads, TCRdb records one entry per CDR3 protein without DNA. Listed are approximately 74,000 distinct CDR3 sequences; 1.5% to 2% falls within the top ten. Source material: naive CXCR3- CD8+ T cells from blood. The receptors here all came from a human donor in good health. Some clones in this sample may be carry-over from other donors' samples. CDR3s include the opening cysteine and the closing phenylalanine or tryptophan.

J gene | V gene | CDR3 protein
TRBJ2-1 | TRBV4-3 | CASSHVEGSSYNEQFF
TRBJ2-7 | TRBV29-1 | CSVGAATYEQYF
TRBJ1-1 | TRBV7-9 | CASSIQQGALNTEAFF
TRBJ2-2 | TRBV12-3/TRBV12-4 | CASSFRLAGGTGELFF
TRBJ2-7 | TRBV12-3/TRBV12-4 | CASSPSGQAYEQYF
TRBJ1-6 | TRBV4-3 | CASSQGVFYNSPLHF
TRBJ2-2 | TRBV7-8 | CASSLAPDGELFF
TRBJ2-2 | TRBV7-3 | CASSELANTGELFF
TRBJ2-1 | TRBV5-6 | CASSSGTGGLREQFF
TRBJ2-2 | TRBV5-8 | CASSLVQSTGELFF
TRBJ1-1 | TRBV12-5 | CASGFGTATEAFF
TRBJ2-7 | TRBV29-1 | CSVRTGSYEQYF
TRBJ1-6 | TRBV9 | CASSVVRDQGPLHF
TRBJ2-1 | TRBV7-9 | CASSSEVNEQFF
TRBJ2-3 | TRBV29-1 | CSVDGSEGLSDTQYF
TRBJ2-7 | TRBV29-1 | CSVKTEGYEQYF
TRBJ2-1 | TRBV7-6 | CASSPPHNEQFF
TRBJ1-1 | TRBV7-9 | CASSLIESEAFF
TRBJ1-5 | TRBV6-5 | CASSSPGTHSLNQPQHF
TRBJ1-3 | TRBV28 | CASSRQVSGNTIYF
TRBJ2-1 | TRBV4-3 | CASSFRALSSYNEQFF
TRBJ2-1 | TRBV12-3/TRBV12-4 | CASIAGTSGRDVNEQFF
TRBJ2-3 | TRBV7-6 | CASSRTGASTDTQYF
TRBJ2-1 | TRBV20-1 | CSSHARLYNEQFF
TRBJ1-1 | TRBV12-3/TRBV12-4 | CASSPTGERVNTEAFF
TRBJ2-1 | TRBV5-1 | CASSHDSGGSSYNEQFF
TRBJ2-2 | TRBV7-2 | CASSLPGAGELFF
TRBJ2-5 | TRBV27 | CASSLSGRGETQYF
TRBJ2-2 | TRBV29-1 | CSVAGTGGTGELFF
TRBJ2-1 | TRBV6-5 | CASSLTGLAGAQLYNEQFF
TRBJ1-1 | TRBV29-1 | CSVEWSPGGTEAFF
TRBJ2-3 | TRBV29-1 | CSVRWGNTDTQYF
TRBJ2-7 | TRBV29-1 | CSVLRTGVEQYF
TRBJ2-3 | TRBV2 | CASSDRGRTDTQYF
TRBJ2-7 | TRBV10-3 | CAINTDRGEQYF
TRBJ2-1 | TRBV7-2 | CASSVVIQGPDNEQFF
TRBJ2-1 | TRBV29-1 | CSVPGVEMGPEQFF
TRBJ2-3 | TRBV3-1 | CASSQEDTTRSGATDTQYF
TRBJ2-7 | TRBV27 | CASSLPGDEQYF
TRBJ1-1 | TRBV28 | CASSPLPGQGEAFF
TRBJ2-3 | TRBV7-9 | CASSTPEGLNTDTQYF
TRBJ2-1 | TRBV28 | CASSPPGGVGSLYPYNEQFF
TRBJ2-3 | TRBV5-1 | CASSWTSGGITDTQYF
TRBJ2-7 | TRBV12-3/TRBV12-4 | CASSLYRSYEQYF
TRBJ2-3 | TRBV7-3 | CASSLSVSRGDTQYF
TRBJ1-2 | TRBV29-1 | CSVVRANCGYTF
TRBJ1-2 | TRBV11-2 | CASSRVSSGPAHYGYTF
TRBJ2-7 | TRBV12-3/TRBV12-4 | CASSPAGKPYEQYF
TRBJ1-1 | TRBV29-1 | CSVGVLEKRANTEAFF
TRBJ1-2 | TRBV29-1 | CSGTGSYGYTF
TRBJ2-1 | TRBV20-1 | CSARERDPDYRYEQFF
TRBJ2-5 | TRBV20-1 | CSAPGTQYQETQYF
TRBJ2-2 | TRBV7-9 | CASSLVSNTGELFF
TRBJ1-1 | TRBV29-1 | CSVEGAETLGTEAFF
TRBJ2-7 | TRBV10-3 | CAISTLGEQYF
TRBJ1-1 | TRBV20-1 | CSAIDPPGRLNTEAFF
TRBJ2-1 | TRBV23-1 | CASSQSQSSYNEQFF
TRBJ1-1 | TRBV5-5 | CASRPTRDVHMAFF
TRBJ2-1 | TRBV6-4 | CASSDKGSSYNEQFF